Below are 17 T cell receptor beta chains sequenced from a single sample in a study of T cell changes during pregnancy in multiple sclerosis. Profiled with immunoSEQ multiplex PCR; TCRdb holds only in-frame clones, not every one. The sample includes 25,000 to 35,000 clones, around 88% of them seen just once. The sample consisted of CD4+ T cells from peripheral blood mononuclear cells, taken in the first trimester of pregnancy. The receptors come from a female donor in good health, enrolled as a control in a pregnancy study.

Only one count was recorded for this clone. J is TRBJ2-5 and V is TRBV5-1; the match to TRBD1 covers 8 bases. The germline CDR1 and CDR2 sequences are SGHRS and YFSETQ. The CDR3 is 13 residues long. V shed 4 bases, J shed 5 bases, and the junction held 4 bases outside the gene matches. This CDR3 is CASSQGARETQYF. The CDR3 region has the DNA TGCGCCAGCAGCCAGGGGGCGCGGGAGACCCAGTACTTC.

V and J are TRBV2 and TRBJ1-4, with D possibly being TRBD1 (6 bases). The CDR3 has 15 residues. From germline, CDR1 is SNHLY and CDR2 FYNNEI. The germline V and J ends were trimmed by 6 bases and 7 bases, with 18 bases remaining between them. The CDR3 DNA reads TGTGCCAGCAGAGGCCCAGGGGCAGTAGGTGAAAAACTGTTTTTT. This translates into CASRGPGAVGEKLFF. The variable domain in full, completed from reference TRBV2 and TRBJ1-4, reads EPEVTQTPSHQVTQMGQEVILRCVPISNHLYFYWYRQILGQKVEFLVSFYNNEISEKSEIFDDQFSVERPDGSNFTLKIRSTKLEDSAMYFCASRGPGAVGEKLFFGSGTQLSVL.

The chain uses TRBV9 and TRBJ2-2, with 8 bases matching TRBD1. This CDR3 is built from 14 residues. The trim removed 4 bases at V and 5 bases at J, leaving 4 bases unmatched. Germline lookup yields CDR1 SGDLS and CDR2 YYNGEE. CDR3 sequence reads: CASSTQGATGELFF. As DNA, the CDR3 is TGTGCCAGCAGCACTCAGGGGGCAACCGGGGAGCTGTTTTTT. The full variable domain, completed using reference TRBV9 and TRBJ2-2, is DSGVTQTPKHLITATGQRVTLRCSPRSGDLSVYWYQQSLDQGLQFLIQYYNGEERAKGNILERFSAQQFPDLHSELNLSSLELGDSALYFCASSTQGATGELFFGEGSRLTVL.

The rearrangement uses TRBV25-1 and TRBJ1-1; 8 bases are shared with TRBD1. The length of the CDR3 is 16 residues. The V gene end was trimmed by 5 bases and the J gene end by 1 base; junction bases not matched to a gene: 9. Germline assignment: CDR1 MGHDK and CDR2 SYGVNS. As DNA, the CDR3 is TGTGCCAGCAGTTCACACGGGACAGGAGAGAACACTGAAGCTTTCTTT. Encoded protein: CASSSHGTGENTEAFF.

V usage is TRBV5-1 and J usage is TRBJ1-1; D not resolved. This CDR3 is 15 amino acids long. V lost 0 bases and J 1 base, leaving 10 bases between the germline ends. The germline V gene encodes CDR1 SGHRS and CDR2 YFSETQ. CDR3 coding DNA: TGCGCCAGCAGCTTGGATGGGAGATCGAACACTGAAGCTTTCTTT. Encoded protein: CASSLDGRSNTEAFF.

This clone was detected only once. CDR3 loop: CASSLVGSANTEAFF. Written as DNA, the CDR3 is TGCGCCAGCAGCTTGGTTGGCAGCGCGAACACTGAAGCTTTCTTT. The chain employs TRBV5-1 and TRBJ1-1; D remains ambiguous. Per germline, CDR1 SGHRS and CDR2 YFSETQ. This CDR3 is 15 amino acids long. Trimming took off 0 bases at V and 1 base at J, with 10 bases between the two ends.

CDR3 amino acids: CASSLTSLLGQYF. CDR3 nucleotide sequence: TGTGCCAGCAGCTTGACTAGCCTTCTGGGGCAGTACTTC. This chain joins TRBV5-8 and TRBJ2-7; possible D gene TRBD2, 6 bases. V lost 1 base, J lost 9 bases, and 14 bases lay in between. In germline, CDR1 is SGHTS, CDR2 YDEGEE. The CDR3 is 13 amino acids. Looking up the rest from reference TRBV5-8 and TRBJ2-7 gives the full variable domain: EAGVTQSPTHLIKTRGQQATLRCSPISGHTSVYWYQQALGLGLQFLLWYDEGEERNRGNFPPRFSGRQFPNYSSELNVNALELEDSALYLCASSLTSLLGQYFGPGTRLTVT.

The chain joins TRBV27 to TRBJ2-6; D remains ambiguous. Trimming removed 4 bases at V and 0 bases at J, with 16 bases between. Germline assignment: CDR1 MNHEY and CDR2 SMNVEV (reference sequence). This CDR3 contains 18 residues. The CDR3 DNA follows: TGTGCCAGCAGTTCCCAAAACCTACCAAGCTCTGGGGCCAACGTCCTGACTTTC. Protein sequence: CASSSQNLPSSGANVLTF.

The chain is built from TRBV9 and TRBJ1-6, with D tentatively TRBD1 (5 bases). V lost 3 bases and J 9 bases, leaving 16 bases between the germline ends. The CDR3 sequence is 15 residues long. Germline values: CDR1 SGDLS, CDR2 YYNGEE. CDR3 DNA: TGTGCCAGCAGCGACGCCCCTGGGGGGGGTTCACCCCTCCACTTT. Protein product: CASSDAPGGGSPLHF.

This sequence joins TRBV19 and TRBJ2-3; the match to TRBD1 covers 8 bases. Germline-derived CDR1 and CDR2 are LNHDA and SQIVND (reference sequence). J gave up 2 bases and V 8 bases, and 6 bases lay outside the gene matches. The CDR3 is 14 amino acids. This chain's CDR3 is CASSVRGLTDTQYF. The CDR3 nucleotides read TGTGCCAGTTCGGTCAGGGGGCTCACAGATACGCAGTATTTT.

The chain employs TRBV2 and TRBJ1-2; D call uncertain. V lost 3 bases and J lost 8, with 13 bases in between. Germline-derived CDR1 and CDR2 are SNHLY and FYNNEI. The CDR3 loop spans 13 amino acids. CDR3 DNA sequence: TGTGCCAGCAGTGAGCTCCGCGTGAAAGGCTACACCTTC. Encoded protein: CASSELRVKGYTF.

A few counts support this clone. The chain employs TRBV5-1 and TRBJ2-7, with TRBD1 as a possible D gene (6 bases). CDR3 size: 14 residues. CDR1 and CDR2 (germline): SGHRS, YFSETQ. The V and J ends lost 2 bases and 3 bases respectively, with 12 bases between them. The CDR3 bases are TGCGCCAGCAGCTTAGAACAGGGATTCTACGAGCAGTACTTC. Protein: CASSLEQGFYEQYF. Complete variable domain (other parts from reference TRBV5-1 and TRBJ2-7): KAGVTQTPRYLIKTRGQQVTLSCSPISGHRSVSWYQQTPGQGLQFLFEYFSETQRNKGNFPGRFSGRQFSNSRSEMNVSTLELGDSALYLCASSLEQGFYEQYFGPGTRLTVT.

This clone was found a few times. This CDR3 reads CASSLQDSYSGLHF. CDR3 DNA: TGTGCCAGCAGCTTACAGGACTCCTATTCGGGCCTCCACTTT. V and J are TRBV7-8 and TRBJ1-6; D uncertain. Germline values: CDR1 SGHVS, CDR2 FQNEAQ. The length of the CDR3 is 14 residues. V was cut by 2 bases and J by 15 bases, with 17 bases left in between.

The genes are TRBV2 and TRBJ1-2; weak D call: TRBD1 (6 bases). The CDR3 runs 11 residues. Trimming shortened V by 9 bases and J by 6 bases, and 11 bases separated the two germline ends. The V gene's germline CDR1 is SNHLY and CDR2 FYNNEI. This CDR3 is CARTGGNGYTF. DNA of the CDR3: TGTGCCAGGACAGGTGGGAATGGCTACACCTTC.

The rearrangement links TRBV10-3 to TRBJ2-3; 9 nucleotides line up with TRBD2. This CDR3 region has 15 residues. CDR1 and CDR2 (germline): ENHRY, SYGVKD. J lost 2 bases, V lost 8 bases, and 8 bases had no gene match. CDR3 residues: CAIAPSGADTDTQYF. The CDR3, as DNA: TGTGCCATCGCCCCTAGCGGGGCTGACACAGATACGCAGTATTTT.

J is TRBJ2-7 and V is TRBV19; 7 bases agree with TRBD2. Germline trimming cut 9 bases from V and 0 bases from J; bases unmatched to any gene: 5. This CDR3 has 13 residues. CDR1 and CDR2 from the germline V gene are LNHDA and SQIVND (reference sequence). CDR3 region: CASSRDYSYEQYF. The CDR3 DNA is TGTGCCAGCAGCCGGGACTACTCCTACGAGCAGTACTTC.

The chain links TRBV7-2 to TRBJ1-1; 11 bases are shared with TRBD1. V shed 5 bases and J 4 bases; nucleotides not matched to a gene: 9. The CDR3 is made up of 16 amino acids. Per the germline V gene, CDR1 is SGHTA and CDR2 is FQGNSA. This chain's CDR3 is CASSKGDRGLPTEAFF. For the CDR3, the DNA is TGTGCCAGCAGCAAAGGGGACAGGGGGTTGCCCACTGAAGCTTTCTTT.